This entry is about one T cell receptor beta chain. Its antigen is not known. TRB cDNA was prepared as libraries by UMI-labeled 5' RACE. TCRdb re-called the 5' RACE reads and shows each CDR3 protein once, DNA omitted. The specimen's table records 100,000 or so distinct CDR3 sequences. This specimen comes from a study of CXCR3-negative and CXCR3-positive naive CD8 T cells. Study-wide findings and caveats: Memory cells showed distinct TRBV-TRBJ patterns, while the two naive subsets matched. Comparably high diversity marked both naive subsets, whereas memory CD8+ cells had much lower diversity.

This sequence was found in a human donor in good health. Some clones in this sample may be carry-over from other donors' samples. Specimen: naive CXCR3- CD8+ T cells from blood. Noted subset: CD45RO-CCR7+CD27+CD95- naive CD8+ T cells lacking CXCR3 (TNR3-).

CDR3 in amino acids: CASSLRLAGSEQFF. The V and J genes are TRBV7-9 and TRBJ2-1; TCRdb gives TRBD2 as the D gene, but with no DNA this cannot be confirmed. The CDR3 runs to 14 residues. The germline V gene has CDR1 SEHNR and CDR2 FQNEAQ (reference sequence).